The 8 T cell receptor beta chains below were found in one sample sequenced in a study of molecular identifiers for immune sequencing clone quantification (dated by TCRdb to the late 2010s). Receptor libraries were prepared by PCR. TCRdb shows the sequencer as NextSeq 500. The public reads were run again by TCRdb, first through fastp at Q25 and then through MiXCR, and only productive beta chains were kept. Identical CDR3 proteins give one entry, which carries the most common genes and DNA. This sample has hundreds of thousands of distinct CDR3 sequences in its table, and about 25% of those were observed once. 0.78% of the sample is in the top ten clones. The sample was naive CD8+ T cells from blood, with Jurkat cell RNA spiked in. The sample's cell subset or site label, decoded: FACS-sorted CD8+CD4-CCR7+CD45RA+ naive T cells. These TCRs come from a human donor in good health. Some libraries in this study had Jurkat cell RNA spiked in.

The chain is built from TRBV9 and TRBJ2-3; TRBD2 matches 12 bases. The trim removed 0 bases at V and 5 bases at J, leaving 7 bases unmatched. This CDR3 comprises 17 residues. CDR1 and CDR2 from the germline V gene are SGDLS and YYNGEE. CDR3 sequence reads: CASSVASTSGGLDTQYF. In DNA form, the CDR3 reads TGTGCCAGCAGCGTAGCTTCGACTAGCGGGGGTCTAGATACGCAGTATTTT.

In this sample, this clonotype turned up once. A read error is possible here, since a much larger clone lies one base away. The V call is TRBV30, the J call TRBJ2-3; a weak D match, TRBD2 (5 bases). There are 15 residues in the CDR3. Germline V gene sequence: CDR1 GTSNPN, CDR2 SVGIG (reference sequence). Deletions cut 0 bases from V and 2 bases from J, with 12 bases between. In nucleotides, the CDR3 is TGTGCCTGGAGTGTATGCGACTACACCACAGATACGCAGTATTTT. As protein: CAWSVCDYTTDTQYF.

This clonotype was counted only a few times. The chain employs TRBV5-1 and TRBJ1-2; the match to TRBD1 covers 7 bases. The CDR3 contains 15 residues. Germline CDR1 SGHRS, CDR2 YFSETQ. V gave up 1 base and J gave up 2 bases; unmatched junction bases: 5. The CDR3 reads CASSLYGTENYGYTF. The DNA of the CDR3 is TGCGCCAGCAGCTTGTATGGGACAGAGAACTATGGCTACACCTTC.

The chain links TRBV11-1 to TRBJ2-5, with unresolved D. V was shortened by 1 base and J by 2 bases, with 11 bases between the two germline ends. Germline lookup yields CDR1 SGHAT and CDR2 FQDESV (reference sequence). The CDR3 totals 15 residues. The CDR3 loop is CASSLEAYPQETQYF. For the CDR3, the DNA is TGTGCCAGCAGCTTAGAGGCGTACCCACAAGAGACCCAGTACTTC.

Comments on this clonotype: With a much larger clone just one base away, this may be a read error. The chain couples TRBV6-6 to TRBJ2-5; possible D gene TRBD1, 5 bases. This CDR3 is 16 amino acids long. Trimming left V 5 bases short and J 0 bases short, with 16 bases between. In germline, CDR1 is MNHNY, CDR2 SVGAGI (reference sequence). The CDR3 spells CASSDWTIRYQETQYF. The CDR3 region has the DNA TGTGCCAGCAGTGATTGGACAATTAGGTACCAAGAGACCCAGTACTTC.

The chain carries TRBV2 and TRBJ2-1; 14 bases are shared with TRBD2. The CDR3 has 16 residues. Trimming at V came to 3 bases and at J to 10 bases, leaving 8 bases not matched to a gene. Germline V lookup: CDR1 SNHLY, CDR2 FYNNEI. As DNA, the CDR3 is TGTGCCAGCAGTGAGACTAGCGGGAGGGCCGGAAAGGAGCAGTTCTTC. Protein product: CASSETSGRAGKEQFF.

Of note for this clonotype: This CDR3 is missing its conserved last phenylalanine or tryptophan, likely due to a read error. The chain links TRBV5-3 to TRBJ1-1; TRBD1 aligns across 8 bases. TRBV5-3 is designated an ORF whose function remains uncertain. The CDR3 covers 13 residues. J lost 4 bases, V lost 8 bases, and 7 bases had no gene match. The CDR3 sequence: CASSEGTGTEAFS. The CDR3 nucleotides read TGTGCCAGCAGCGAGGGGACAGGCACTGAAGCTTTCTCT.

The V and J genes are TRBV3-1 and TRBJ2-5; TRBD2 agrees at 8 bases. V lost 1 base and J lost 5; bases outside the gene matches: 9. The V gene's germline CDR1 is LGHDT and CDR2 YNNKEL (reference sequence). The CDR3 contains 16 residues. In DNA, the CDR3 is TGTGCCAGCAGCCAAGCGTCGCCGGGACTAGGGGAGACCCAGTACTTC. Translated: CASSQASPGLGETQYF.